The 30 T cell receptor beta chains listed next were all sequenced from one sample in a study of blood T cell repertoires in COVID-19. Some clones are missing from TCRdb's copy, which holds only in-frame ones; the method was immunoSEQ multiplex PCR. This table holds 68,000 or so clones, about 88% found once. The specimen was peripheral blood. Every receptor here comes from a man aged 50 or older with active COVID-19.

This CDR3 is CASSDSMGGGADTQYF. CDR3 nucleotide sequence: TGTGCCAGCAGTGACTCGATGGGCGGGGGGGCAGATACGCAGTATTTT. This chain links TRBV6-4 with TRBJ2-3, with TRBD2 identical over 9 bases. V dropped 0 bases and J dropped 4; count of bases not matched to a gene: 5. This CDR3 comprises 16 residues. The V gene's germline CDR1 is MRHNA and CDR2 SNTAGT.

Written as DNA, the CDR3 is TGTGCCAGCAGACCCAGAGGACAGGGGGAGGCTTCAGGCTACACCTTC. It yields the protein CASRPRGQGEASGYTF. The genes are TRBV7-9 and TRBJ1-2, with 10 bases that match TRBD1. From germline, CDR1 is SEHNR and CDR2 FQNEAQ (reference sequence). CDR3 size: 16 residues. The V segment lost 6 bases and the J segment 8 bases; nucleotides outside the gene matches: 15.

This clone was seen once. The J gene is TRBJ2-5, the V gene TRBV6-5; the D gene is possibly TRBD1 (5 bases). CDR3 length: 15 amino acids. Germline V gives CDR1 MNHEY, CDR2 SVGAGI. V was pared by 2 bases and J by 5 bases, with 15 bases between. The CDR3 DNA sequence: TGTGCCAGCAGTTACAAAGGCAGGGTCGGGGAGACCCAGTACTTC. This encodes CASSYKGRVGETQYF.

J is TRBJ1-2 and V is TRBV14; the D gene is possibly TRBD1 (6 bases). Germline CDR1 is SGHDN and CDR2 is FVKESK. Trimming pared 1 base from V and 4 bases from J, leaving 10 bases between. The CDR3 has 14 residues. CDR3 DNA sequence: TGTGCCAGCAGCCAAGTAGGGACATCCTATGGCTACACCTTC. Protein: CASSQVGTSYGYTF.

V is TRBV7-9 and J is TRBJ2-5; D perhaps matches TRBD2 (6 bases). The germline V and J ends were trimmed by 4 bases and 1 base, with 7 bases remaining between them. The CDR3 loop spans 13 amino acids. CDR1 is SEHNR, CDR2 FQNEAQ, per germline (reference sequence). Here the CDR3 reads CASSWDSQETQYF. The CDR3 DNA is TGTGCCAGCAGCTGGGACTCCCAAGAGACCCAGTACTTC.

The chain carries TRBV12-3 or TRBV12-4 and TRBJ1-1, with D unclear. Trimming left V 6 bases short and J 11 bases short, with 13 bases between. The CDR3 runs to 11 residues. The CDR3 here is CASSHGGLAFF. The CDR3 nucleotides are TGTGCCAGCAGCCACGGAGGGCTTGCTTTCTTT.

V is TRBV20-1 and J is TRBJ1-1; no definite D call. V was pared by 3 bases and J by 5 bases, with 7 bases between. The CDR3 covers 11 residues. From germline, CDR1 is DFQATT and CDR2 SNEGSKA (reference sequence). For the CDR3, the DNA is TGCAGTGCTAGTAGGGAGACTGAAGCTTTCTTT. Amino acids: CSASRETEAFF.

V gene TRBV24-1 combines with J gene TRBJ2-2; 9 bases are shared with TRBD1. The V and J ends lost 3 bases and 6 bases, in that order; junction bases with no gene match: 4. Germline values: CDR1 KGHDR, CDR2 SFDVKD. The CDR3 is 15 residues long. The CDR3 is CATSDRDREAGELFF. The CDR3 DNA reads as TGTGCCACCAGTGATCGGGACAGGGAGGCCGGGGAGCTGTTTTTT.

The rearrangement uses TRBV5-6 and TRBJ1-2, with no clear D. The CDR3 runs 16 residues. V was cut by 0 bases and J by 1 base, with 13 bases left in between. CDR1 SGHDT and CDR2 YYEEEE come from the germline V gene. CDR3 sequence: CASSLVGGEGNYGYTF. Here the CDR3 DNA reads TGTGCCAGCAGCTTGGTTGGCGGGGAAGGTAACTATGGCTACACCTTC.

In this sample, this clone turned up once. The chain is built from TRBV18 and TRBJ1-3, with a weak D call TRBD1 (6 bases). CDR3 length equals 16 residues. Deletions cut 5 bases from V and 0 bases from J, with 14 bases between. In germline, CDR1 is KGHSH, CDR2 LQKENI. CDR3 amino acids: CASSTGTPHSGNTIYF. CDR3 bases: TGTGCCAGCTCAACAGGGACACCCCACTCTGGAAACACCATATATTTT.

This clone has only one observation. V and J are TRBV10-2 and TRBJ2-7; TRBD1 aligns across 10 bases. The germline V gene encodes CDR1 WSHSY and CDR2 SAAADI. V was clipped by 4 bases and J by 4 bases; unmatched bases: 4. The CDR3 spans 14 residues. This chain's CDR3 is CASSGRTGGYEQYF. CDR3 DNA sequence: TGCGCCAGCAGTGGGAGGACAGGGGGATACGAGCAGTACTTC.

The CDR3 bases are TGTGCCAGCAGTCCAGCGCCGCTACTAGCGGGGGTCTACGAGCAGTACTTC. Translating it yields CASSPAPLLAGVYEQYF. The V and J genes are TRBV27 and TRBJ2-7, with TRBD2 identical over 11 bases. The CDR3 runs 17 residues. Germline loops: CDR1 MNHEY, CDR2 SMNVEV (reference sequence). J gave up 3 bases and V 5 bases, and 12 bases lay outside the gene matches.

This clone was counted a single time. The chain uses TRBV5-1 and TRBJ2-5; TRBD2 aligns across 16 bases. Per the germline V gene, CDR1 is SGHRS and CDR2 is YFSETQ. Trimming took 2 bases from V and 5 from J; bases not matched to a gene: 6. CDR3 length equals 17 residues. The CDR3 DNA follows: TGCGCCAGCAGCTTTGGGACTAGCGGGGGGGCGTCTGAGACCCAGTACTTC. This translates into CASSFGTSGGASETQYF.

The chain is built from TRBV5-4 and TRBJ2-1; D gene ambiguous. The V end lost 4 bases, the J end lost 1 base, and 12 bases lay between the germline ends. The CDR3 spans 15 residues. From germline, CDR1 is SGHNT and CDR2 YYREEE (reference sequence). The CDR3 coding sequence is TGTGCCAGCAGCGGCGGCAGCGATTCCTACAATGAGCAGTTCTTC. Translation: CASSGGSDSYNEQFF.

The chain employs TRBV6-4 and TRBJ1-1, with D possibly being TRBD1 (5 bases). The CDR3 extends over 13 amino acids. Germline V gives CDR1 MRHNA, CDR2 SNTAGT. The V gene lost 5 bases and the J gene lost 7 bases, with 14 bases spanning the gap. The CDR3 spells CASSQGTGGEAFF. DNA for the CDR3: TGTGCCAGCAGTCAAGGGACTGGGGGTGAAGCTTTCTTT.

The J gene is TRBJ1-1, the V gene TRBV18; TRBD1 agrees at 8 bases. Per the germline V gene, CDR1 is KGHSH and CDR2 is LQKENI. This CDR3 is built from 17 residues. V was pared by 3 bases and J by 1 base, with 10 bases of the junction left unmatched. DNA of the CDR3: TGTGCCAGCTCACCGATTTTGGCAGGGGGCTCGAACACTGAAGCTTTCTTT. Amino acid sequence: CASSPILAGGSNTEAFF.

This sequence joins TRBV5-1 and TRBJ2-3; TRBD1 matches at 8 bases. In germline, CDR1 is SGHRS, CDR2 YFSETQ. V lost 6 bases, J lost 5 bases, and 8 bases stayed unmatched. CDR3 length equals 14 residues. The CDR3 loop reads CASTETGVEDTQYF. The CDR3 nucleotides read TGCGCCAGCACCGAGACAGGGGTCGAAGATACGCAGTATTTT.

This chain connects TRBV12-3 or TRBV12-4 to TRBJ2-2; weak D call: TRBD1 (5 bases). The CDR3 is 12 amino acids. Trimming pared 6 bases from V and 6 bases from J, leaving 8 bases between. CDR3 nucleotides: TGTGCCAGCAGGGCAGGGCCCGGGGAGCTGTTTTTT. The encoded protein is CASRAGPGELFF.

The V call is TRBV19, the J call TRBJ1-5; a possible D gene is TRBD1 (5 bases). Germline-derived CDR1 and CDR2 are LNHDA and SQIVND (reference sequence). V lost 3 bases and J lost 5, with 11 bases in between. The CDR3 length is 14 residues. The CDR3 bases are TGTGCCAGTAGTATCGGGGGGTGGGATCAGCCCCAGCATTTT. Translated, it gives CASSIGGWDQPQHF.

This chain joins TRBV3-1 (or the pseudogene TRBV3-2) and TRBJ1-4; TRBD1 matches 8 bases. V was pared by 4 bases and J by 7 bases, with 8 bases of the junction left unmatched. Germline V gene data show CDR1 as LGHDT and CDR2 as YNNKEL (reference sequence). The CDR3 extends over 15 amino acids. In nucleotides, the CDR3 is TGTGCCAGCAGCCTTAGACAGGGGCGGGGTGAAAAACTGTTTTTT. It codes for CASSLRQGRGEKLFF.

This chain connects TRBV2 to TRBJ2-3; 11 nucleotides align to TRBD2. The CDR3 runs to 17 residues. Trimming at V came to 6 bases and at J to 2 bases, leaving 10 bases not matched to a gene. Germline lookup yields CDR1 SNHLY and CDR2 FYNNEI. This CDR3 reads CASSPWASGGFTDTQYF. The CDR3 DNA follows: TGTGCCAGCAGCCCCTGGGCTAGCGGGGGGTTCACAGATACGCAGTATTTT.

This chain joins TRBV5-1 and TRBJ1-3; TRBD1 is a possible D gene (5 bases). Germline V gives CDR1 SGHRS, CDR2 YFSETQ. Trimming took off 0 bases at V and 9 bases at J, with 22 bases between the two ends. The CDR3 runs 17 residues. The CDR3: CASSLVISGGTGGTIYF. The CDR3 nucleotides are TGCGCCAGCAGCTTGGTAATCTCGGGGGGAACCGGCGGCACCATATATTTT.

This rearrangement joins TRBV18 to TRBJ1-1; TRBD1 is a possible D gene (5 bases). The V gene's germline CDR1 is KGHSH and CDR2 LQKENI. This CDR3 comprises 13 residues. V lost 1 base to trimming and J lost 6 bases, with 9 bases between them. The CDR3 reads CASSPRGAAEAFF. The CDR3 DNA follows: TGTGCCAGCTCACCACGCGGGGCGGCTGAAGCTTTCTTT.

The chain couples TRBV7-8 to TRBJ2-5; perhaps TRBD1 as D (5 bases). With 4 bases removed from V and 11 bases from J, the gap between germline ends came to 14 bases. The CDR3 spans 12 residues. CDR1 and CDR2 from the germline V gene are SGHVS and FQNEAQ. The CDR3 here is CASSSTGQKQYF. DNA of the CDR3: TGTGCCAGCAGCTCCACAGGCCAAAAACAGTACTTC.

The V gene is TRBV9, the J gene TRBJ2-5; 11 bases line up with TRBD2. The V gene end was trimmed by 3 bases and the J gene end by 5 bases; junction bases not matched to a gene: 3. The CDR3 spans 14 residues. Germline loops: CDR1 SGDLS, CDR2 YYNGEE. For the CDR3, the DNA is TGTGCCAGCAGCGCTAGCGGGGGGCGGGAGACCCAGTACTTC. Encoded protein: CASSASGGRETQYF.

In DNA form, the CDR3 reads TGTGCCAGCAGTTACGGACAGCCCCCTTCCTACAATGAGCAGTTCTTC. Protein product: CASSYGQPPSYNEQFF. This chain joins TRBV6-6 and TRBJ2-1, with D possibly matching TRBD1 (6 bases). The V end was cut by 2 bases, the J end by 1 base, with 12 bases between. The CDR3 is made up of 16 amino acids. The V gene's germline CDR1 is MNHNY and CDR2 SVGAGI (reference sequence).

V gene TRBV5-1 combines with J gene TRBJ2-5, with 12 bases fitting TRBD2. Germline CDR1 is SGHRS and CDR2 is YFSETQ. The J segment lost 1 base and the V segment lost 6 bases, leaving 7 bases of the junction unmatched. The CDR3 has 16 residues. DNA for the CDR3: TGCGCCAGCATGGAACTAGCGGGGGGCCTCCAAGAGACCCAGTACTTC. Its protein is CASMELAGGLQETQYF.

The rearrangement joins TRBV21-1 to TRBJ1-1; TRBD1, the table's D call, lacks a check against the DNA. TRBV21-1 is flagged as a pseudogene. The length of the CDR3 is 12 residues. The DNA of the CDR3 is TGTGCCAGCCCGGTAGGGGGCGCTGAAGCTTTCTTT. Translation: CASPVGGAEAFF.

This clone was counted once. This rearrangement joins TRBV12-3 or TRBV12-4 to TRBJ1-1; TRBD1 matches 10 bases. V lost 7 bases, J lost 6 bases, and 5 bases stayed unmatched. The CDR3 length is 13 residues. The CDR3 is CASNRQGAPEAFF. CDR3 DNA sequence: TGTGCCAGCAACCGACAGGGGGCCCCTGAAGCTTTCTTT.

The chain has TRBV5-1 and TRBJ1-2; 9 bases are shared with TRBD1. Per germline, CDR1 SGHRS and CDR2 YFSETQ. The CDR3 is 14 residues long. V was pared by 4 bases and J by 7 bases, with 8 bases of the junction left unmatched. In DNA, the CDR3 is TGCGCCAGCAGCGTTCGACAGGGGGTCGCTGGCTACACCTTC. It encodes CASSVRQGVAGYTF.